This entry lists 25 T cell receptor beta chains sequenced from one sample in a study of blood T cell repertoires in COVID-19. Profiled with immunoSEQ multiplex PCR; TCRdb holds only in-frame clones, not every one. The data contain about 44,000 clones, around 92% of them singletons. What was sequenced was peripheral blood. The receptor source for this set is a human donor in a cohort sampled during active COVID-19.

There are a few counts of this clone. The chain recombines TRBV19 with TRBJ1-5; 12 nucleotides align to TRBD1. Trimming cost V 4 bases and J 7 bases; bases outside gene matches: 5. Germline V CDR1 and CDR2: LNHDA, SQIVND (reference sequence). This CDR3 is built from 15 residues. The DNA for the CDR3 is TGTGCCAGTAGTAAGGGACAGGGGGCCTGGCAGCCCCAGCATTTT. Translating gives CASSKGQGAWQPQHF.

V is TRBV6-6 and J is TRBJ1-3, with a weak D call TRBD1 (5 bases). Germline V CDR1 and CDR2: MNHNY, SVGAGI (reference sequence). The V end was cut by 2 bases, the J end by 4 bases, with 15 bases between. The CDR3 loop spans 16 amino acids. The CDR3 DNA sequence: TGTGCCAGCAGTTACGCTGGGGGGTTGAGAGGAAACACCATATATTTT. Protein: CASSYAGGLRGNTIYF.

This clone was recorded only once. The chain links TRBV18 to TRBJ2-3, with 9 nucleotides matching TRBD2. The junction had 14 bases not matched to a gene; V was cut back by 2 bases and J by 11 bases. In germline, CDR1 is KGHSH, CDR2 LQKENI. The CDR3 length is 16 residues. The CDR3 reads CASSPRAGGPSRMQYF. The DNA for the CDR3 is TGTGCCAGCTCACCAAGAGCGGGGGGCCCATCCCGAATGCAGTATTTT.

The chain joins TRBV7-8 to TRBJ2-1; TRBD2 agrees at 7 bases. The CDR3 covers 15 residues. The trim removed 0 bases at V and 10 bases at J, leaving 9 bases unmatched. Germline CDR1 SGHVS, CDR2 FQNEAQ. The CDR3 nucleotides read TGTGCCAGCAGCTTAGCCGCGGGAGCCTTGGGCGAGCAGTTCTTC. Its protein product is CASSLAAGALGEQFF.

Written as DNA, the CDR3 is TGTGCCAGCAGCTTCGGACAGGGGCTATATCAGCCCCAGCATTTT. Its protein product is CASSFGQGLYQPQHF. The rearrangement joins TRBV7-2 to TRBJ1-5; 9 bases line up with TRBD1. The CDR3 is 15 amino acids. In germline, CDR1 is SGHTA, CDR2 FQGNSA. Germline trimming cut 3 bases from V and 5 bases from J; bases unmatched to any gene: 5.

The V gene is TRBV7-6, the J gene TRBJ1-3, with D hard to call. The germline gives CDR1 SGHVS, CDR2 FNYEAQ. The V end lost 0 bases, the J end lost 0 bases, and 6 bases lay between the germline ends. The CDR3 extends over 15 amino acids. CDR3 nucleotide sequence: TGTGCCAGCAGCTTAGCTTCGTACTCTGGAAACACCATATATTTT. Amino acids: CASSLASYSGNTIYF.

The V gene is TRBV18, the J gene TRBJ2-7, with D uncertain. CDR1 and CDR2 (germline): KGHSH, LQKENI. The germline V and J ends were trimmed by 1 base and 0 bases, with 7 bases remaining between them. The CDR3 sequence is 14 residues long. As DNA, the CDR3 is TGTGCCAGCTCACCACGAAGGAGCTCCTACGAGCAGTACTTC. Translation gives CASSPRRSSYEQYF. Looking up the rest from reference TRBV18 and TRBJ2-7 gives the full variable domain: NAGVMQNPRHLVRRRGQEARLRCSPMKGHSHVYWYRQLPEEGLKFMVYLQKENIIDESGMPKERFSAEFPKEGPSILRIQQVVRGDSAAYFCASSPRRSSYEQYFGPGTRLTVT.

The rearrangement links TRBV6-5 to TRBJ1-4, with D tentatively TRBD1 (6 bases). This CDR3 contains 15 residues. Trimming cost V 5 bases and J 3 bases, with 13 bases left between them. CDR1 is MNHEY and CDR2 is SVGAGI in the germline V gene. In DNA form, the CDR3 reads TGTGCCAGCAGTCTACAGGGCGTCTCTAATGAAAAACTGTTTTTT. Translating gives CASSLQGVSNEKLFF.

The chain employs TRBV15 and TRBJ1-2; TRBD1 aligns across 7 bases. The CDR3 runs to 15 residues. Per germline, CDR1 LNHNV and CDR2 YYDKDF (reference sequence). The ends lost 4 bases at V and 6 bases at J; junction bases unmatched: 11. This chain's CDR3 is CATSKNPTGSDGYTF. CDR3 DNA sequence: TGTGCCACCAGCAAAAATCCGACAGGGTCGGATGGCTACACCTTC.

In its sample, this clone was seen once. The rearrangement joins TRBV5-4 to TRBJ2-5, with 10 bases matching TRBD1. The CDR3 has 15 amino acids. The germline V gene encodes CDR1 SGHNT and CDR2 YYREEE (reference sequence). After removal of 3 bases from V and 3 bases from J, the junction contained 5 bases not matched to a gene. The CDR3 reads CASSSRTGGEETQYF. The CDR3, as DNA: TGTGCCAGCAGCTCCCGGACAGGGGGGGAAGAGACCCAGTACTTC.

The V call is TRBV7-2, the J call TRBJ1-5, with TRBD1 identical over 9 bases. The CDR3 spans 16 residues. Trimming at V came to 2 bases and at J to 2 bases, leaving 4 bases not matched to a gene. Germline CDR1 and CDR2: SGHTA and FQGNSA. The CDR3 DNA follows: TGTGCCAGCAGCTTAACAGGGGGCTTGGGCAATCAGCCCCAGCATTTT. It yields the protein CASSLTGGLGNQPQHF.

The chain combines TRBV5-6 with TRBJ1-2; TRBD1 aligns across 12 bases. There are 14 residues in the CDR3. V gave up 4 bases and J gave up 5 bases; unmatched junction bases: 3. CDR1 SGHDT and CDR2 YYEEEE come from the germline V gene. DNA for the CDR3: TGTGCCAGCAGCGTGGGACAGGGGGCGTATGGCTACACCTTC. Encoded protein: CASSVGQGAYGYTF. The complete variable domain, with remaining parts taken from reference TRBV5-6 and TRBJ1-2, reads DAGVTQSPTHLIKTRGQQVTLRCSPKSGHDTVSWYQQALGQGPQFIFQYYEEEERQRGNFPDRFSGHQFPNYSSELNVNALLLGDSALYLCASSVGQGAYGYTFGSGTRLTVV.

J is TRBJ2-6 and V is TRBV30; maybe TRBD1 (6 bases). CDR3 length equals 14 residues. Germline V CDR1 and CDR2: GTSNPN, SVGIG (reference sequence). The V and J ends lost 5 bases and 2 bases respectively, with 10 bases between them. DNA of the CDR3: TGTGCCTGGGCCCGGACAGCTGGGGCCAACGTCCTGACTTTC. Translated, it gives CAWARTAGANVLTF.

This clone was counted only a few times. This rearrangement joins TRBV7-9 to TRBJ1-3; no reliable D call. The CDR3 runs 13 residues. From germline, CDR1 is SEHNR and CDR2 FQNEAQ (reference sequence). V lost 5 bases to trimming and J lost 4 bases, with 9 bases between them. CDR3: CASSPSGGNTIYF. The CDR3 DNA reads TGTGCCAGCAGCCCTAGCGGGGGAAACACCATATATTTT.

This chain links TRBV28 with TRBJ2-2; TRBD1 agrees at 9 bases. The germline gives CDR1 MDHEN, CDR2 SYDVKM. V lost 6 bases to trimming and J lost 3 bases; unmatched junction nucleotides: 11. This CDR3 has 17 residues. CDR3 loop: CASRITGGSGHTGELFF. The CDR3, as DNA: TGTGCCAGCAGAATTACAGGGGGCTCGGGCCACACCGGGGAGCTGTTTTTT.

This sequence joins TRBV3-1 (or the pseudogene TRBV3-2) and TRBJ2-7, with D possibly matching TRBD2 (5 bases). In germline, CDR1 is LGHDT, CDR2 YNNKEL (reference sequence). V lost 3 bases and J lost 3, with 9 bases in between. The CDR3 is made up of 13 amino acids. The CDR3 spells CASSHGGSYEQYF. Here the CDR3 DNA reads TGTGCCAGCAGCCATGGTGGGAGCTACGAGCAGTACTTC.

The chain combines TRBV27 with TRBJ1-1; D call uncertain. The CDR3 spans 14 residues. The germline gives CDR1 MNHEY, CDR2 SMNVEV (reference sequence). The V and J ends lost 4 bases and 1 base respectively, with 10 bases between them. The CDR3 protein is CASSSSTGNTEAFF. CDR3 sequence (DNA): TGTGCCAGCAGTTCCTCAACGGGGAACACTGAAGCTTTCTTT.

The chain is built from TRBV6-5 and TRBJ2-1; D may be TRBD1 (5 bases). V was cut by 2 bases and J by 9 bases, with 14 bases left in between. The CDR3 has 14 residues. Per the germline V gene, CDR1 is MNHEY and CDR2 is SVGAGI. The CDR3 nucleotides are TGTGCCAGCAGTTACGGCCCCTGGGGCGGTGAGCAGTTCTTC. The encoded protein is CASSYGPWGGEQFF.

The chain has TRBV15 and TRBJ2-3, with 8 positions matching TRBD2. The germline V gene has CDR1 LNHNV and CDR2 YYDKDF (reference sequence). Unmatched junction bases numbered 10, after V lost 0 bases and J lost 5 bases. CDR3 size: 17 residues. The CDR3, as DNA: TGTGCCACCAGCAGAGATCAAATAGCGGGATTTATAGATACGCAGTATTTT. Amino acid sequence: CATSRDQIAGFIDTQYF.

The V and J genes are TRBV12-3 or TRBV12-4 and TRBJ2-1; D ambiguous. The CDR3 runs 13 residues. With 6 bases removed from V and 8 bases from J, the gap between germline ends came to 14 bases. Here the CDR3 reads CASRIAAGYEQFF. The CDR3, as DNA: TGTGCCAGCAGAATAGCAGCCGGGTATGAGCAGTTCTTC.

DNA for the CDR3: TGTGCCAGCACCGCGGGGGGGACCTACGAGCAGTACTTC. Amino acid sequence: CASTAGGTYEQYF. The rearrangement uses TRBV27 and TRBJ2-7, with 9 bases fitting TRBD2. The CDR3 extends over 13 amino acids. V trimming: 7 bases; J trimming: 2 bases; junction bases outside the gene matches: 3. Germline V gives CDR1 MNHEY, CDR2 SMNVEV (reference sequence).

This chain joins TRBV30 and TRBJ1-2; 11 bases align to TRBD1. CDR3 length equals 15 residues. Germline V gene lookup returns CDR1 GTSNPN and CDR2 SVGIG (reference sequence). J lost 4 bases, V lost 0 bases, and 4 bases had no gene match. The CDR3 sequence is CAWSVVGQGGYGYTF. As DNA, the CDR3 is TGTGCCTGGAGTGTAGTGGGACAGGGGGGCTATGGCTACACCTTC.

The chain joins TRBV5-6 to TRBJ2-3, with 9 bases aligning to TRBD2. Germline CDR1 and CDR2: SGHDT and YYEEEE. V was pared by 4 bases and J by 4 bases, with 7 bases of the junction left unmatched. This CDR3 has 15 amino acids. The CDR3 DNA follows: TGTGCCAGCAGCCACTTAGCGGGAGCGGCAGATACGCAGTATTTT. This codes for CASSHLAGAADTQYF.

The CDR3 DNA sequence: TGCGCCAGCAGAGGTCCAGGGTCCACAGATACGCAGTATTTT. Its translation is CASRGPGSTDTQYF. V usage is TRBV5-1 and J usage is TRBJ2-3; TRBD1 is a possible D gene (5 bases). With 5 bases removed from V and 2 bases from J, the gap between germline ends came to 12 bases. The CDR3 spans 14 residues. Per the germline V gene, CDR1 is SGHRS and CDR2 is YFSETQ.

This chain connects TRBV7-3 to TRBJ2-5; TRBD2 agrees at 7 bases. V shed 5 bases, J shed 3 bases, and the junction held 3 bases outside the gene matches. Germline CDR1 reads SGHTA; CDR2 reads FQGTGA. This CDR3 comprises 13 residues. The CDR3: CASSAGREETQYF. DNA of the CDR3: TGTGCCAGCAGCGCGGGGAGGGAAGAGACCCAGTACTTC.